This T cell receptor (beta chain) derives from a study of CD8 T cells in Susac syndrome. RNA totalling about 0.5 to 1 ug underwent reverse transcription with random hexamers. A single record per CDR3 protein comes from TCRdb applying MiXCR to the immunoSEQ multiplex PCR reads. The sample carries fewer than 150,000 distinct CDR3 sequences, approximately 95% recorded once. TEMRA cells underwent FACS enrichment and CD8+ and CD4+ T cells underwent negative isolation. The sample consisted of CD8+ T cells from PBMCs. This TCR derives from a human donor in good health.

The CDR3 loop is CSAGAAANSYEQYF. The CDR3 coding sequence is TGCAGTGCGGGTGCCGCGGCCAACTCCTACGAGCAGTACTTC. The J gene is TRBJ2-7, the V gene TRBV20-1, with no clear D. The CDR3 covers 14 residues. Germline assignment: CDR1 DFQATT and CDR2 SNEGSKA (reference sequence). V gave up 6 bases and J gave up 0 bases, with 15 bases separating them.